One sample yielded the 14 T cell receptor beta chains listed below, sequenced in a study of cytomegalovirus exposure and HLA in healthy donors (dated by TCRdb to 2015 to 2018). The method behind the library was the immunoSEQ multiplex PCR assay. The multiplex PCR relied on a mix of 60 forward primers for TCR Vbeta segments and 13 reverse primers for TCR Jbeta segments. TCRdb retrieved this table from immuneACCESS and kept in-frame rearrangements only. Not all clones are present; in checked studies, unresolved V genes account for under half, and no reason is known for the remainder. This sample is represented by roughly 100,000 clones; around four fifths of them were singletons. The ten largest clonotypes hold 2.6% of the sample. Material for sequencing was PBMCs. These receptors came from a man in his forties in good health and CMV-seronegative.

The J gene is TRBJ2-3, the V gene TRBV7-9, with D possibly TRBD2 on 5 matching bases. CDR1 SEHNR and CDR2 FQNEAQ come from the germline V gene (reference sequence). The CDR3 consists of 16 residues. V shed 4 bases and J shed 3 bases, with 17 bases lying between them. The CDR3 region is CASSSTGIPTTDTQYF. The CDR3 region has the DNA TGTGCCAGCAGCTCTACCGGGATACCGACTACAGATACGCAGTATTTT.

V usage is TRBV27 and J usage is TRBJ1-5; no clear D. The germline V and J ends were trimmed by 3 bases and 2 bases, with 5 bases remaining between them. Germline-derived CDR1 and CDR2 are MNHEY and SMNVEV (reference sequence). CDR3 size: 13 residues. The CDR3 DNA is TGTGCCAGCAGTTTCATAGGCAATCAGCCCCAGCATTTT. This encodes CASSFIGNQPQHF.

Here the CDR3 reads CASMMEAGLDGYTF. The DNA for the CDR3 is TGTGCCAGCATGATGGAAGCAGGGTTGGATGGCTACACCTTC. The chain recombines TRBV7-9 with TRBJ1-2; tentatively, D is TRBD1 (5 bases). V gave up 7 bases and J gave up 6 bases, with 18 bases separating them. The CDR3 loop spans 14 amino acids. Per the germline V gene, CDR1 is SEHNR and CDR2 is FQNEAQ (reference sequence).

V is TRBV9 and J is TRBJ1-2; a weak D match, TRBD1 (6 bases). This CDR3 has 17 amino acids. The germline V gene has CDR1 SGDLS and CDR2 YYNGEE. The V gene lost 3 bases and the J gene lost 0 bases, with 18 bases spanning the gap. The CDR3 coding sequence is TGTGCCAGCAGCGACCCCTTTACGGGGGGCCCTAACTATGGCTACACCTTC. As protein: CASSDPFTGGPNYGYTF.

This clone was seen only a few times. The chain combines TRBV5-1 with TRBJ1-3; D possibly corresponds to TRBD1 (6 bases). V was cut by 4 bases and J by 0 bases, with 11 bases left in between. Germline-derived CDR1 and CDR2 are SGHRS and YFSETQ. CDR3 length equals 15 residues. DNA for the CDR3: TGCGCCAGCAGCGAACAGGGATACTCTGGAAACACCATATATTTT. Protein product: CASSEQGYSGNTIYF.

J is TRBJ1-4 and V is TRBV12-5; 11 bases fit TRBD1. V trimming: 2 bases; J trimming: 0 bases; junction bases outside the gene matches: 2. The CDR3 runs 17 residues. Germline assignment: CDR1 LGHNT and CDR2 FRNRAP. CDR3 sequence: CASGLRGQGATNEKLFF. For the CDR3, the DNA is TGTGCTAGTGGTTTGAGGGGACAGGGGGCAACTAATGAAAAACTGTTTTTT.

This chain connects TRBV7-9 to TRBJ2-1, with 9 bases lining up with TRBD2. Germline V gene sequence: CDR1 SEHNR, CDR2 FQNEAQ (reference sequence). This CDR3 is built from 19 residues. With V trimmed by 2 bases and J by 2 bases, 13 bases remained unmatched. Here the CDR3 DNA reads TGTGCCAGCAGCTTATTCGGTCTAGCGGGGCCCAAAACCTACAATGAGCAGTTCTTC. Translation: CASSLFGLAGPKTYNEQFF.

This chain uses TRBV5-8 with TRBJ2-5; maybe TRBD2 (5 bases). This CDR3 spans 14 amino acids. Per germline, CDR1 SGHTS and CDR2 YDEGEE. Trimming pared 8 bases from V and 1 base from J, leaving 15 bases between. The DNA of the CDR3 is TGTGCCAGGCCGGGGTTAGCGCTCCAAGAGACCCAGTACTTC. Translation: CARPGLALQETQYF.

The chain combines TRBV9 with TRBJ2-2; 7 bases are shared with TRBD2. The CDR3 covers 19 residues. With 0 bases clipped from V and 0 bases from J, the junction kept 11 bases outside the gene matches. In germline, CDR1 is SGDLS, CDR2 YYNGEE. The CDR3 DNA reads TGTGCCAGCAGCGTAGGTGTCGGGGAAGCGGGGTCGAACACCGGGGAGCTGTTTTTT. Translated, it gives CASSVGVGEAGSNTGELFF.

The chain recombines TRBV6-5 with TRBJ1-1; D is unresolved. The CDR3 covers 13 residues. Trimming took off 5 bases at V and 3 bases at J, with 10 bases between the two ends. Looked up from germline, CDR1 is MNHEY and CDR2 is SVGAGI. In DNA, the CDR3 is TGTGCCAGCAGTACGCAGAGGGACACTGAAGCTTTCTTT. It encodes CASSTQRDTEAFF.

This clone was counted only a few times. The chain employs TRBV29-1 and TRBJ1-1; D gene ambiguous. The germline CDR1 and CDR2 sequences are SQVTM and ANQGSEA. Trimming removed 2 bases at V and 6 bases at J, with 10 bases between. The CDR3 has 12 amino acids. The CDR3 spells CSVERDEAEAFF. CDR3 DNA sequence: TGCAGCGTTGAACGGGATGAGGCTGAAGCTTTCTTT.

The CDR3 sequence is CASSEAQGAKQYF. The CDR3 bases are TGTGCCAGCAGTGAAGCTCAGGGGGCAAAGCAGTACTTC. The chain uses TRBV2 and TRBJ2-5; 8 positions match TRBD1. The CDR3 length is 13 residues. The germline V gene has CDR1 SNHLY and CDR2 FYNNEI. With 0 bases clipped from V and 11 bases from J, the junction kept 5 bases outside the gene matches.

The CDR3 nucleotides are TGTGCCAGTAGCGGACAGACAGATCAGCCCCAGCATTTT. It codes for CASSGQTDQPQHF. The gene calls are TRBV19 and TRBJ1-5; D might be TRBD1 (6 bases). Germline V gives CDR1 LNHDA, CDR2 SQIVND (reference sequence). Trimming took off 6 bases at V and 5 bases at J, with 11 bases between the two ends. This CDR3 region has 13 residues.

The chain uses TRBV18 and TRBJ1-2, with 7 bases fitting TRBD1. There are 15 residues in the CDR3. The germline V gene has CDR1 KGHSH and CDR2 LQKENI. V trimming: 3 bases; J trimming: 3 bases; junction bases outside the gene matches: 7. Here the CDR3 reads CASSPSTGKDYGYTF. DNA for the CDR3: TGTGCCAGCTCACCGTCGACAGGGAAGGACTATGGCTACACCTTC.